Detailed here is one TCR beta chain. Antigen: not known. The protocol was immunoSEQ multiplex PCR, while the TCRdb copy is restricted to in-frame clones and leaves out a portion. The profile shows roughly 46,000 clones, 85% to 95% of them singletons. This entry comes from a study of graft-versus-host responses after intestinal transplantation. Deletions cut 7 bases from V and 7 bases from J, with 16 bases between. Germline CDR1 is SQVTM and CDR2 is ANQGSEA. The CDR3 contains 12 residues. Regarding the study as a whole: GvH clones surfaced in recipient marrow, some emerging earlier in ileum or blood.

J is TRBJ1-2 and V is TRBV29-1; perhaps TRBD1 as D (5 bases). The sequencing here drew on PBMCs, taken about 800 days after a first intestinal transplant, on the day of a second. The clonotype was recovered from a human patient who received an intestinal transplant, so some T cells may come from the graft donor. The CDR3 spells CSGGSFEGGYTF. CDR3 DNA sequence: TGCAGCGGGGGGTCTTTCGAGGGTGGCTACACCTTC.